This T cell receptor beta chain was captured by sequencing in a study of cytomegalovirus exposure and HLA in healthy donors. Background on the study: In terms of ancestry, the Caucasian-associated cluster contained about 81% of the 398 genotyped donors.

The PCR ran on 60 Vbeta and 13 Jbeta primers. Sequencing used immunoSEQ multiplex PCR; TCRdb keeps in-frame clones, though not all of them. The sample contains under 150,000 clones, 60% to 85% of which appear only once. This CDR3 has 20 amino acids. The V segment lost 4 bases and the J segment 6 bases; nucleotides outside the gene matches: 22. Germline values: CDR1 MGHRA, CDR2 YSYEKL. Sequencing was carried out using PBMCs. This sequence joins TRBV4-1 and TRBJ2-5, with 11 bases lining up with TRBD1. The receptor was derived from a man in his forties in good health and CMV-seropositive. The CDR3 region is CASSPRGGILPGQGVQTQYF. CDR3 sequence (DNA): TGCGCCAGCAGCCCAAGAGGAGGCATACTACCGGGACAGGGGGTGCAGACCCAGTACTTC.